Each of the 15 T cell receptor beta chains below was sequenced from the same sample in a study of CD8 T cells in ankylosing spondylitis (dated by TCRdb to between 2016 and 2019). The method was 5' RACE. The instrument was an Illumina HiSeq 2500. TCRdb cleaned the public reads at Q25 with fastp, built clones with MiXCR and kept in-frame beta chains. Duplicate CDR3 protein sequences are folded into a single record with the most common DNA and genes. This sample has about 35,000 distinct CDR3 sequences in its table, and approximately 10% of those were observed once. About 16% of the sample lies in the top ten. Sequenced sample: blood, either unsorted or a sorted T cell fraction (not recorded which). These receptors were taken from a male donor with ankylosing spondylitis or in good health (not recorded which).

In this sample, this clonotype turned up a few times. This chain links TRBV3-1 with TRBJ1-2; 7 nucleotides agree with TRBD1. From germline, CDR1 is LGHDT and CDR2 YNNKEL (reference sequence). The CDR3 is 14 amino acids. Unmatched junction bases numbered 3, after V lost 2 bases and J lost 3 bases. CDR3 DNA sequence: TGTGCCAGCAGCCAACCCGGGACAGACTATGGCTACACCTTC. Its protein is CASSQPGTDYGYTF.

This clonotype was found many times. The chain combines TRBV18 with TRBJ2-7; D is unclear. This CDR3 is 13 amino acids long. The ends were cut back, 7 bases at V and 0 bases at J, with 10 bases in the middle. Germline CDR1 KGHSH, CDR2 LQKENI. CDR3 sequence reads: CASFQSSSYEQYF. Written as DNA, the CDR3 is TGTGCCAGCTTTCAGTCCTCCTCCTACGAGCAGTACTTC.

This clonotype was counted many times. The chain joins TRBV6-2 or TRBV6-3 to TRBJ2-7, with 7 bases aligning to TRBD2. Germline V CDR1 and CDR2: MNHEY, SVGEGT. This CDR3 spans 15 amino acids. V shed 7 bases, J shed 5 bases, and the junction held 14 bases outside the gene matches. CDR3 protein: CASISSETSIHEQYF. The CDR3 DNA is TGTGCCAGCATCTCATCTGAGACTAGCATCCACGAGCAGTACTTC.

This clonotype was detected many times. V gene TRBV20-1 combines with J gene TRBJ2-1, with TRBD1 identical over 7 bases. The germline gives CDR1 DFQATT, CDR2 SNEGSKA (reference sequence). V trimming: 8 bases; J trimming: 0 bases; junction bases outside the gene matches: 7. The CDR3 contains 14 residues. The CDR3 sequence is CSKGAARSYNEQFF. The DNA for the CDR3 is TGCAGTAAGGGGGCGGCCCGCTCCTACAATGAGCAGTTCTTC.

This clonotype occurred many times. The rearrangement uses TRBV5-1 and TRBJ2-1; D is unresolved. Trimming removed 4 bases from V and 0 bases from J, with 11 bases in between. In germline, CDR1 is SGHRS, CDR2 YFSETQ. The CDR3 has 15 residues. CDR3 sequence reads: CASSDTPSSYNEQFF. The CDR3 region has the DNA TGCGCCAGCAGCGATACCCCTAGCTCCTACAATGAGCAGTTCTTC.

The rearrangement links TRBV20-1 to TRBJ2-7; 12 bases line up with TRBD2. V lost 6 bases and J lost 4; bases outside the gene matches: 13. This CDR3 contains 16 residues. The germline V gene has CDR1 DFQATT and CDR2 SNEGSKA (reference sequence). Here the CDR3 reads CSAQLAGGPGRYEQYF. The CDR3, as DNA: TGCAGTGCCCAGCTAGCGGGAGGGCCGGGAAGATACGAGCAGTACTTC.

This clonotype was detected ten times or more. The genes are TRBV29-1 and TRBJ1-1, with 9 nucleotides matching TRBD1. The CDR3 has 14 amino acids. The germline V gene encodes CDR1 SQVTM and CDR2 ANQGSEA. Trimming removed 7 bases from V and 4 bases from J; junction bases left unmatched: 10. The DNA for the CDR3 is TGCAGCGGGGCAACAGGGGGCTTTGCCACTGAAGCTTTCTTT. This codes for CSGATGGFATEAFF. The full variable domain, completed using reference TRBV29-1 and TRBJ1-1, is SAVISQKPSRDICQRGTSLTIQCQVDSQVTMMFWYRQQPGQSLTLIATANQGSEATYESGFVIDKFPISRPNLTFSTLTVSNMSPEDSSIYLCSGATGGFATEAFFGQGTRLTVV.

The table lists this clonotype with many counts. CDR3 bases: TGTGCCAGCAGTCCTACTAGCGGGAAAACAGATACGCAGTATTTT. Translation gives CASSPTSGKTDTQYF. V and J are TRBV6-2 or TRBV6-3 and TRBJ2-3; 10 nucleotides line up with TRBD2. V trimming: 5 bases; J trimming: 3 bases; junction bases outside the gene matches: 5. The CDR3 is 15 residues long. CDR1 and CDR2 (germline): MNHEY, SVGEGT.

This clonotype was counted ten times or more. V and J are TRBV6-1 and TRBJ2-5; D is possibly TRBD1 (5 bases). V was pared by 6 bases and J by 3 bases, with 20 bases between. The CDR3 covers 16 residues. The germline CDR1 and CDR2 sequences are MNHNS and SASEGT. For the CDR3, the DNA is TGTGCCAGCAGACGTGGTAATTACAGGCCGGAAGAGACCCAGTACTTC. Translating gives CASRRGNYRPEETQYF.

This clonotype was observed at least ten times. This chain connects TRBV15 to TRBJ2-5; D call uncertain. The germline V and J ends were trimmed by 0 bases and 5 bases, with 10 bases remaining between them. The CDR3 contains 14 residues. CDR1 is LNHNV, CDR2 YYDKDF, per germline (reference sequence). CDR3 amino acids: CATSRDLGLETQYF. The DNA for the CDR3 is TGTGCCACCAGCAGAGATCTAGGGCTGGAGACCCAGTACTTC.

This clonotype occurred many times. The chain recombines TRBV6-5 with TRBJ2-3; TRBD2 aligns across 13 bases. CDR3 length: 15 amino acids. V trimming: 4 bases; J trimming: 3 bases; junction bases outside the gene matches: 1. Germline V CDR1 and CDR2: MNHEY, SVGAGI. The CDR3, as DNA: TGTGCCAGCAGTTCACTAGCGGGAGGGACAGATACGCAGTATTTT. Amino acids: CASSSLAGGTDTQYF.

This clonotype has ten or more counts. This chain connects TRBV11-1 to TRBJ2-5; 8 nucleotides match TRBD2. Germline CDR1 is SGHAT and CDR2 is FQDESV (reference sequence). The CDR3 sequence is 18 residues long. Trimming took 1 base from V and 5 from J; bases not matched to a gene: 15. CDR3 bases: TGTGCCAGCAGCTTAGGAGGAGCGGGAGATGGAGGTTCGGAGACCCAGTACTTC. Amino acids: CASSLGGAGDGGSETQYF.

This clonotype was recorded many times. The gene calls are TRBV2 and TRBJ2-1, with 7 bases lining up with TRBD2. J was trimmed by 12 bases and V by 4 bases; bases with no gene match: 18. The CDR3 runs to 16 residues. Germline loops: CDR1 SNHLY, CDR2 FYNNEI. In DNA form, the CDR3 reads TGTGCCAGCAGTGTGATACTAGCGTCCCCTACAGGAGGGCAGTTCTTC. Translation: CASSVILASPTGGQFF.

This clonotype was seen ten or more times. The genes are TRBV5-6 and TRBJ2-1; 7 nucleotides agree with TRBD2. Trimming cost V 2 bases and J 0 bases; bases outside gene matches: 5. Germline V CDR1 and CDR2: SGHDT, YYEEEE. This CDR3 comprises 16 residues. CDR3 sequence reads: CASSFRLADSYNEQFF. The CDR3 region has the DNA TGTGCCAGCAGCTTTCGGCTAGCGGACTCCTACAATGAGCAGTTCTTC. Filled out from reference TRBV5-6 and TRBJ2-1, the complete variable domain reads DAGVTQSPTHLIKTRGQQVTLRCSPKSGHDTVSWYQQALGQGPQFIFQYYEEEERQRGNFPDRFSGHQFPNYSSELNVNALLLGDSALYLCASSFRLADSYNEQFFGPGTRLTVL.

This clonotype was picked up a small number of times. The rearrangement uses TRBV4-2 and TRBJ2-1; D unclear. Per germline, CDR1 LGHNA and CDR2 YNFKEQ. V was clipped by 0 bases and J by 1 base, with 22 bases between them. The CDR3 is 20 amino acids. CDR3 in amino acids: CASSQDLLTTLLGSYNEQFF. Here the CDR3 DNA reads TGTGCCAGCAGCCAAGATCTTCTTACTACTCTGCTCGGGTCCTACAATGAGCAGTTCTTC.